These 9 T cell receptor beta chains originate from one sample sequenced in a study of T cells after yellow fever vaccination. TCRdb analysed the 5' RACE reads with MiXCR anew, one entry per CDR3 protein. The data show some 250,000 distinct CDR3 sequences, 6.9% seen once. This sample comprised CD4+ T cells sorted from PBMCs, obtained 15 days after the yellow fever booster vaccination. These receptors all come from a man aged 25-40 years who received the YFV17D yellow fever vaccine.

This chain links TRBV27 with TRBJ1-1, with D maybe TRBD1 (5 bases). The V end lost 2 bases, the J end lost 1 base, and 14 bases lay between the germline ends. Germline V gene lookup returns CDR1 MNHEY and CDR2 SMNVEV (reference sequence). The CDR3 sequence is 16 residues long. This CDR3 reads CASSLRSGRTNTEAFF. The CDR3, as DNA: TGTGCCAGCAGTTTACGGTCGGGACGTACGAACACTGAAGCTTTCTTT.

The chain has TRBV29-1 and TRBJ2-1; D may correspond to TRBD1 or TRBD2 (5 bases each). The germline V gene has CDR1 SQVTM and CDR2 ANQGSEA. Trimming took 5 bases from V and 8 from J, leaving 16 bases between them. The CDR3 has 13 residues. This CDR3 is CSVSRTLGDEQFF. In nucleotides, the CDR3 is TGCAGCGTTTCCCGAACCCTGGGGGATGAGCAGTTCTTC.

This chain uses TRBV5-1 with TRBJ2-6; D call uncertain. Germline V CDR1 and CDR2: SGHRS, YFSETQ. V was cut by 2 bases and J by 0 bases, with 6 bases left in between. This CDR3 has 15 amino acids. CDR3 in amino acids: CASSFTISGANVLTF. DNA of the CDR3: TGCGCCAGCAGCTTTACAATCTCTGGGGCCAACGTCCTGACTTTC.

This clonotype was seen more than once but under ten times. CDR3 DNA: TGCGCCAGCAGTCGTCCCGGGACTAGCGGGCGGAACATTCAGTACTTC. Translated: CASSRPGTSGRNIQYF. This chain links TRBV23-1 with TRBJ2-4; 12 positions match TRBD2. TRBV23-1 is identified as an open reading frame with a role that is uncertain. Trimming at V came to 4 bases and at J to 7 bases, leaving 8 bases not matched to a gene. The CDR3 length is 16 residues.

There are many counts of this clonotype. CDR3: CAVVRLGSTGELFF. CDR3 DNA sequence: TGTGCCGTCGTCCGGCTAGGAAGCACCGGGGAGCTGTTTTTT. J is TRBJ2-2 and V is TRBV12-3 or TRBV12-4; no firm D call. The CDR3 contains 14 residues. Trimming stripped 11 bases from V and 4 bases from J, with 17 bases between.

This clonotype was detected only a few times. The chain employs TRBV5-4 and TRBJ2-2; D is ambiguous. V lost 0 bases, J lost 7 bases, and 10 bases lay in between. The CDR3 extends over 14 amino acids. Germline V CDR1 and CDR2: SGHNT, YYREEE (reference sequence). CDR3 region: CASSLDAKGGELFF. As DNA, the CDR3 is TGTGCCAGCAGCTTGGACGCCAAGGGCGGGGAGCTGTTTTTT.

The CDR3 protein is CSAEIAGGPITDTQYF. CDR3 bases: TGCAGTGCGGAAATAGCGGGAGGCCCTATCACAGATACGCAGTATTTT. The chain carries TRBV20-1 and TRBJ2-3; 10 bases match TRBD2. This CDR3 is 16 amino acids long. From germline, CDR1 is DFQATT and CDR2 SNEGSKA (reference sequence). Trimming at V came to 6 bases and at J to 2 bases, leaving 11 bases not matched to a gene.

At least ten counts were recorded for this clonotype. In DNA, the CDR3 is TGTGCCAGCCCAGAAGGGACAGGGAACTACGAGCAGTACTTC. This sequence encodes CASPEGTGNYEQYF. This rearrangement joins TRBV6-5 to TRBJ2-7, with 9 positions matching TRBD1. The CDR3 totals 14 residues. In germline, CDR1 is MNHEY, CDR2 SVGAGI. V gave up 8 bases and J gave up 3 bases; unmatched junction bases: 8.

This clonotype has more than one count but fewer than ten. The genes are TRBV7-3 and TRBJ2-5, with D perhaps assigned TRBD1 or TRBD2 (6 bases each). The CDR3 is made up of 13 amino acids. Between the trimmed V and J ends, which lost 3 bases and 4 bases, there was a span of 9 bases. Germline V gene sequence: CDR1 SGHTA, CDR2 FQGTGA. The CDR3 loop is CASSFRGGETQYF. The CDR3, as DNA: TGTGCCAGCAGCTTCAGGGGAGGAGAGACCCAGTACTTC.